The 29 T cell receptor beta chains below were found in one sample sequenced in a study of cytomegalovirus exposure and HLA in healthy donors. PCR used 60 Vbeta primers and 13 Jbeta primers. This table comes from immunoSEQ multiplex PCR, and its TCRdb copy is limited to in-frame clones, with some not included. This table has about 190,000 clones, around 67% appearing once. The sequenced sample was PBMCs. Receptors were obtained from a woman aged 30 to 39 in good health and CMV-seropositive.

Notes on this clone: The junction differs from germline at one of its ends, possibly a read error. The chain recombines TRBV18 with TRBJ2-7, with D uncertain. CDR3 size: 11 residues. Per the germline V gene, CDR1 is KGHSH and CDR2 is LQKENI. CDR3 bases: TGTGCCAGCTCAGAGACATACGAGCAGTGCTTC. Protein: CASSETYEQCF.

This clone was counted once. This chain joins TRBV28 and TRBJ2-4; D perhaps matches TRBD2 (6 bases). The V and J ends lost 8 bases and 0 bases respectively, with 11 bases between them. This CDR3 region has 14 residues. CDR1 MDHEN and CDR2 SYDVKM come from the germline V gene. The CDR3 nucleotides read TGTGCCAGCGCCCCCGGGGGAGCCAAAAACATTCAGTACTTC. As protein: CASAPGGAKNIQYF.

The chain links TRBV5-6 to TRBJ2-7; D uncertain. CDR3 length equals 14 residues. The germline gives CDR1 SGHDT, CDR2 YYEEEE. The V gene lost 2 bases and the J gene lost 2 bases, with 11 bases spanning the gap. This CDR3 reads CASSLDQVPYEQYF. In DNA, the CDR3 is TGTGCCAGCAGCTTAGATCAGGTCCCCTACGAGCAGTACTTC.

CDR3 residues: CASSPIPGEQFF. CDR3 DNA: TGTGCCAGCAGCCCGATCCCGGGGGAGCAGTTCTTC. The chain carries TRBV28 and TRBJ2-1, with D perhaps matching TRBD2 (5 bases). The CDR3 is 12 amino acids. The germline V and J ends were trimmed by 6 bases and 10 bases, with 13 bases remaining between them. CDR1 is MDHEN, CDR2 SYDVKM, per germline.

This clone has just one count. The V gene is TRBV5-1, the J gene TRBJ1-2, with 7 bases fitting TRBD1. The J segment lost 7 bases and the V segment lost 0 bases, leaving 9 bases of the junction unmatched. CDR3 size: 15 residues. Germline V lookup: CDR1 SGHRS, CDR2 YFSETQ. The CDR3 DNA sequence: TGCGCCAGCAGCTTGGAGGGGGCCCACGGCGCTGGCTACACCTTC. This sequence encodes CASSLEGAHGAGYTF.

The chain uses TRBV5-4 and TRBJ2-5, with a weak D call TRBD1 (5 bases). Germline loops: CDR1 SGHNT, CDR2 YYREEE (reference sequence). Trimming shortened V by 1 base and J by 11 bases, and 9 bases separated the two germline ends. The CDR3 loop spans 11 amino acids. CDR3: CASSLMTEQYF. The CDR3 DNA is TGTGCCAGCAGCTTGATGACAGAGCAGTACTTC.

The J gene is TRBJ2-6, the V gene TRBV6-4, with D perhaps TRBD1 (5 bases). Germline V CDR1 and CDR2: MRHNA, SNTAGT. The CDR3 extends over 15 amino acids. V was clipped by 4 bases and J by 0 bases, with 7 bases between them. CDR3 sequence (DNA): TGTGCCAGCAGTGTCCAGGGCTCTGGGGCCAACGTCCTGACTTTC. It translates to CASSVQGSGANVLTF.

V gene TRBV6-1 combines with J gene TRBJ2-3; 8 positions match TRBD2. The CDR3 has 17 residues. The ends lost 4 bases at V and 0 bases at J; junction bases unmatched: 9. CDR1 and CDR2 (germline): MNHNS, SASEGT. Here the CDR3 reads CASSALPGLGSTDTQYF. For the CDR3, the DNA is TGTGCCAGCAGTGCACTACCGGGACTAGGCAGCACAGATACGCAGTATTTT.

The V gene is TRBV28, the J gene TRBJ1-3; D is ambiguous. V lost 6 bases to trimming and J lost 0 bases, with 15 bases between them. This CDR3 comprises 16 residues. Germline V lookup: CDR1 MDHEN, CDR2 SYDVKM. The CDR3 sequence is CASSSYTVASGNTIYF. CDR3 coding DNA: TGTGCCAGCAGCTCTTACACCGTTGCCTCTGGAAACACCATATATTTT.

V gene TRBV18 combines with J gene TRBJ1-3; D uncertain. The V gene lost 0 bases and the J gene lost 1 base, with 7 bases spanning the gap. The germline V gene has CDR1 KGHSH and CDR2 LQKENI. The length of the CDR3 is 15 residues. DNA of the CDR3: TGTGCCAGCTCACCACCTTGGCAATCTGGAAACACCATATATTTT. Translating gives CASSPPWQSGNTIYF.

This rearrangement joins TRBV9 to TRBJ2-7, with TRBD2 as a possible D gene (6 bases). The CDR3 extends over 14 amino acids. CDR1 and CDR2 (germline): SGDLS, YYNGEE. The ends were cut back, 0 bases at V and 2 bases at J, with 9 bases in the middle. CDR3 sequence (DNA): TGTGCCAGCAGCGTAGAGGAGGGACCCTACGAGCAGTACTTC. Translating it yields CASSVEEGPYEQYF.

This sequence joins TRBV4-1 and TRBJ1-1; 8 positions agree with TRBD1. J lost 1 base, V lost 1 base, and 2 bases had no gene match. Germline CDR1 reads MGHRA; CDR2 reads YSYEKL. The CDR3 consists of 15 residues. CDR3 protein: CASSQAGTGNTEAFF. CDR3 DNA: TGCGCCAGCAGCCAAGCGGGGACAGGGAACACTGAAGCTTTCTTT.

This chain links TRBV6-5 with TRBJ1-2; no reliable D call. This CDR3 spans 14 amino acids. With 2 bases removed from V and 12 bases from J, the gap between germline ends came to 19 bases. The germline V gene encodes CDR1 MNHEY and CDR2 SVGAGI. The CDR3, as DNA: TGTGCCAGCAGTTACCCAGCGGGATTAGGAGGCCACACCTTC. Protein sequence: CASSYPAGLGGHTF.

The J gene is TRBJ2-3, the V gene TRBV19; D remains ambiguous. CDR3 size: 12 residues. V shed 6 bases and J shed 0 bases, with 4 bases lying between them. Germline V CDR1 and CDR2: LNHDA, SQIVND (reference sequence). The CDR3 protein is CASSGSTDTQYF. CDR3 in DNA: TGTGCCAGTAGCGGTAGCACAGATACGCAGTATTTT.

The CDR3 DNA is TGTGCCAGCAGCTTGGGTCTAGCGACCTACAATGAGCAGTTCTTC. Amino acids: CASSLGLATYNEQFF. The genes are TRBV5-6 and TRBJ2-1; a weak D match, TRBD2 (6 bases). The CDR3 spans 15 residues. CDR1 is SGHDT, CDR2 YYEEEE, per germline. V gave up 0 bases and J gave up 2 bases, with 9 bases separating them.

This chain links TRBV11-2 with TRBJ2-1; a possible D gene is TRBD2 (5 bases). CDR1 is SGHAT, CDR2 FQNNGV, per germline. The CDR3 has 15 residues. V lost 6 bases and J 2 bases, leaving 14 bases between the germline ends. CDR3 residues: CASSHDWRAYNEQFF. The CDR3 coding sequence is TGTGCCAGCAGTCACGATTGGCGGGCCTACAATGAGCAGTTCTTC.

This chain connects TRBV6-1 to TRBJ2-2, with 7 bases that match TRBD2. CDR1 MNHNS and CDR2 SASEGT come from the germline V gene. This CDR3 is built from 14 residues. With 2 bases clipped from V and 3 bases from J, the junction kept 0 bases outside the gene matches. In DNA, the CDR3 is TGTGCCAGCAGTGAACTAGCGGACACCGGGGAGCTGTTTTTT. Translating it yields CASSELADTGELFF.

The chain has TRBV5-1 and TRBJ2-3; D is uncertain. Per the germline V gene, CDR1 is SGHRS and CDR2 is YFSETQ. This CDR3 is 14 amino acids long. Trimming pared 4 bases from V and 4 bases from J, leaving 13 bases between. The CDR3 region has the DNA TGCGCCAGCAGCCCTTTTTCTGCGGCAGATACGCAGTATTTT. Its translation is CASSPFSAADTQYF.

This clone was observed a handful of times. CDR3 residues: CAISELEDTQYF. CDR3 nucleotide sequence: TGTGCCATCAGTGAGTTGGAGGATACGCAGTATTTT. The chain is built from TRBV10-3 and TRBJ2-3; D not resolved. Trimming stripped 1 base from V and 6 bases from J, with 5 bases between. The CDR3 has 12 residues. Per germline, CDR1 ENHRY and CDR2 SYGVKD.

This chain connects TRBV27 to TRBJ2-1, with TRBD1 identical over 8 bases. V trimming: 5 bases; J trimming: 6 bases; junction bases outside the gene matches: 0. There are 12 residues in the CDR3. Germline lookup yields CDR1 MNHEY and CDR2 SMNVEV (reference sequence). DNA for the CDR3: TGTGCCAGCAGTGACAGGGGCAATGAGCAGTTCTTC. Translated, it gives CASSDRGNEQFF.

CDR3 DNA sequence: TGTGCCACCAGCAGAGTGACTGGGACCAGGGGATCACCCCTCCACTTT. Residues: CATSRVTGTRGSPLHF. The rearrangement links TRBV15 to TRBJ1-6; possible D gene TRBD1, 6 bases. V lost 1 base, J lost 10 bases, and 17 bases lay in between. CDR3 length: 16 amino acids. The germline V gene encodes CDR1 LNHNV and CDR2 YYDKDF (reference sequence).

The gene calls are TRBV25-1 and TRBJ2-7, with TRBD2 as a possible D gene (5 bases). Germline V gene data show CDR1 as MGHDK and CDR2 as SYGVNS. Trimming left V 4 bases short and J 6 bases short, with 16 bases between. This CDR3 has 14 residues. For the CDR3, the DNA is TGTGCCAGCAGTGCCCAGGACGGGGTGGGCGAGCAGTACTTC. As protein: CASSAQDGVGEQYF.

The V gene is TRBV5-4, the J gene TRBJ2-5; D is possibly TRBD2 (5 bases). The ends were cut back, 3 bases at V and 1 base at J, with 10 bases in the middle. CDR1 is SGHNT and CDR2 is YYREEE in the germline V gene (reference sequence). The CDR3 loop spans 14 amino acids. The CDR3 DNA reads TGTGCCAGCAGCTCGGCGGGCGGCCAAGAGACCCAGTACTTC. This codes for CASSSAGGQETQYF.

The DNA for the CDR3 is TGTGCCAGCAGCTACAACACAGGGTTCCACGGATACGAGCAGTACTTC. Translated: CASSYNTGFHGYEQYF. This sequence joins TRBV6-5 and TRBJ2-7; D possibly corresponds to TRBD1 (6 bases). Trimming pared 6 bases from V and 4 bases from J, leaving 22 bases between. CDR1 is MNHEY, CDR2 SVGAGI, per germline. CDR3 length: 16 amino acids.

This clone has more than one count but fewer than ten. CDR3 residues: CASRDDSSGNTIYF. CDR3 in DNA: TGCGCCAGCAGGGACGACAGCTCTGGAAACACCATATATTTT. The chain joins TRBV5-1 to TRBJ1-3; a possible D gene is TRBD1 (5 bases). This CDR3 has 14 residues. The V gene lost 5 bases and the J gene lost 0 bases, with 9 bases spanning the gap. Germline V gene lookup returns CDR1 SGHRS and CDR2 YFSETQ.

The chain is built from TRBV6-1 and TRBJ2-3; 8 nucleotides agree with TRBD1. Germline V gene sequence: CDR1 MNHNS, CDR2 SASEGT. V was pared by 11 bases and J by 4 bases, with 14 bases of the junction left unmatched. This CDR3 contains 15 residues. CDR3 DNA sequence: TGTGCCCGACCGGGGCAGGGGGCGAACTCAGATACGCAGTATTTT. This translates into CARPGQGANSDTQYF.

This rearrangement joins TRBV7-9 to TRBJ2-2, with D possibly matching TRBD2 (5 bases). The germline V gene encodes CDR1 SEHNR and CDR2 FQNEAQ (reference sequence). CDR3 length: 15 amino acids. V shed 5 bases and J shed 0 bases, with 10 bases lying between them. CDR3 nucleotide sequence: TGTGCCAGCAGCCTCAGCGGAACGAACACCGGGGAGCTGTTTTTT. As protein: CASSLSGTNTGELFF.

V usage is TRBV10-1 and J usage is TRBJ2-3; no reliable D call. Per the germline V gene, CDR1 is WNHNN and CDR2 is SYGVQD (reference sequence). Between the trimmed V and J ends, which lost 3 bases and 2 bases, there was a span of 12 bases. The CDR3 is 15 amino acids. This chain's CDR3 is CASSDRSLTTDTQYF. In DNA form, the CDR3 reads TGCGCCAGCAGTGATCGGAGTCTCACCACAGATACGCAGTATTTT.

This sequence joins TRBV5-4 and TRBJ1-1, with D maybe TRBD1 (6 bases). The V gene's germline CDR1 is SGHNT and CDR2 YYREEE (reference sequence). V was trimmed by 2 bases and J by 1 base, leaving 15 bases between them. This CDR3 region has 16 residues. The CDR3 DNA reads TGTGCCAGCAGCTTAGGGCGGGGGCGCCGGAACACTGAAGCTTTCTTT. Protein: CASSLGRGRRNTEAFF.